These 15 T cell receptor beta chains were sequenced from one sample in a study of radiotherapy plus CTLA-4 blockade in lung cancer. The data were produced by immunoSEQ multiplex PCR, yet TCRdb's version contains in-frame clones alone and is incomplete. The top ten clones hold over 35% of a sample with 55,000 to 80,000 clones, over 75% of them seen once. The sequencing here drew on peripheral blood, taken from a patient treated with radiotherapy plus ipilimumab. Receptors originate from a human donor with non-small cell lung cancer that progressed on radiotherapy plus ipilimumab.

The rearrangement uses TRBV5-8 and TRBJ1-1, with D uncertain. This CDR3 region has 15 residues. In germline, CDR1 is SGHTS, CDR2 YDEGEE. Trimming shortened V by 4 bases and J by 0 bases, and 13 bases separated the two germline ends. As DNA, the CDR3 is TGTGCCAGCAGCACCGGGGAACAGTTGAACACTGAAGCTTTCTTT. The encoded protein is CASSTGEQLNTEAFF.

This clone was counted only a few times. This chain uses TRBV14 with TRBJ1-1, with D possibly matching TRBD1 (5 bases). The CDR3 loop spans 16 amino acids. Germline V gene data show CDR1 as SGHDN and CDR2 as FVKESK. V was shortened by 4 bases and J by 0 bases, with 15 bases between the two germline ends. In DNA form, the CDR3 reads TGTGCCAGCAGCCTCCGGAGACAGAACATGAACACTGAAGCTTTCTTT. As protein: CASSLRRQNMNTEAFF.

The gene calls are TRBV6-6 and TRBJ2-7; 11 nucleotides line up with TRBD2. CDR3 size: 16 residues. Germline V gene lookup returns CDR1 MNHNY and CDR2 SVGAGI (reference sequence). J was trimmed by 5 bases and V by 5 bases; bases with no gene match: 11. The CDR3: CASSTTQTSGTNEQYF. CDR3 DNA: TGTGCCAGCAGTACAACCCAGACTAGCGGGACAAACGAGCAGTACTTC.

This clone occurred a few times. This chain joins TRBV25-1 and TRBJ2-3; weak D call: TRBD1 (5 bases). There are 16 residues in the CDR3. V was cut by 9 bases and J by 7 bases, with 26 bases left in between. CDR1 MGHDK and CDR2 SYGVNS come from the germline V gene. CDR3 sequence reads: CASETLGATAVYTQYF. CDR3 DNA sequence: TGTGCCAGTGAAACTCTTGGGGCGACAGCAGTTTATACGCAGTATTTT. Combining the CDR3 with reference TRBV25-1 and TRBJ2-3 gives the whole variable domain EADIYQTPRYLVIGTGKKITLECSQTMGHDKMYWYQQDPGMELHLIHYSYGVNSTEKGDLSSESTVSRIRTEHFPLTLESARPSHTSQYLCASETLGATAVYTQYFGPGTRLTVL.

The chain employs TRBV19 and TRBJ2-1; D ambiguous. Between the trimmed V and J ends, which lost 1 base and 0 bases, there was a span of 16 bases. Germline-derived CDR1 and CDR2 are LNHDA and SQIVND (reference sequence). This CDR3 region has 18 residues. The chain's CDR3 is CASSIGFGGIGSYNEQFF. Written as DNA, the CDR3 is TGTGCCAGTAGTATAGGATTCGGCGGAATTGGCTCCTACAATGAGCAGTTCTTC.

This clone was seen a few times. This CDR3 reads CASHPGTQNTGELFF. In DNA, the CDR3 is TGTGCCAGTCACCCAGGTACACAGAACACCGGGGAGCTGTTTTTT. V usage is TRBV19 and J usage is TRBJ2-2; D is ambiguous. This CDR3 has 15 amino acids. The germline V gene has CDR1 LNHDA and CDR2 SQIVND (reference sequence). V dropped 8 bases and J dropped 1 base, with 14 bases sitting between them.

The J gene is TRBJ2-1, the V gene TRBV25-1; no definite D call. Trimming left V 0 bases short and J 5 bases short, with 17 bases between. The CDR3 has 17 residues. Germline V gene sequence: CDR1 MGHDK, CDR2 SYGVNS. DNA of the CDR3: TGTGCCAGCAGTGAATATTCGGTACGGACGCCGAACAATGAGCAGTTCTTC. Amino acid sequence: CASSEYSVRTPNNEQFF.

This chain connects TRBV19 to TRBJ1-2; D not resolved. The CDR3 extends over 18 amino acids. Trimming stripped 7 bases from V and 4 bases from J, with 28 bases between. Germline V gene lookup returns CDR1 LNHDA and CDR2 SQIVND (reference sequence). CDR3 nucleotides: TGTGCCAGTACCCTACGCCTTCCCCTGGGCGGGCAGACCTATGGCTACACCTTC. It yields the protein CASTLRLPLGGQTYGYTF.

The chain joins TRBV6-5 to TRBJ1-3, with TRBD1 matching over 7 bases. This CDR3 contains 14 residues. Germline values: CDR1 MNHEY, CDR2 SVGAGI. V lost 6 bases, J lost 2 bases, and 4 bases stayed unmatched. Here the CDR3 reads CASRTTGAGNTIYF. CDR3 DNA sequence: TGTGCCAGCAGGACAACAGGGGCTGGAAACACCATATATTTT.

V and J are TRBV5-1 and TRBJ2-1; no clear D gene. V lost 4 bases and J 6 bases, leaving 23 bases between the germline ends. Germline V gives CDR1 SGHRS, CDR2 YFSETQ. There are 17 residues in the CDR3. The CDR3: CASSLRPIDLSGNEQFF. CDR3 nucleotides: TGCGCCAGCAGCCTTCGCCCGATTGACTTATCGGGCAATGAGCAGTTCTTC.

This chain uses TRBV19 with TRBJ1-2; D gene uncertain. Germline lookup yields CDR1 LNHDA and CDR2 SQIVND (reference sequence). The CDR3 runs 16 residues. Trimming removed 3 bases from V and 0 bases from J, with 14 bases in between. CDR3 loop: CASSISEGLANYGYTF. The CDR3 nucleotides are TGTGCCAGTAGTATCTCAGAAGGATTAGCTAACTATGGCTACACCTTC.

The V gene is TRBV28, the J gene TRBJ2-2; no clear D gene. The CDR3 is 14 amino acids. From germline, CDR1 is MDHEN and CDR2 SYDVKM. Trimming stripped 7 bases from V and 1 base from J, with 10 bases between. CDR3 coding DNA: TGTGCCAGCATTTCATCGGGGAACACCGGGGAGCTGTTTTTT. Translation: CASISSGNTGELFF.

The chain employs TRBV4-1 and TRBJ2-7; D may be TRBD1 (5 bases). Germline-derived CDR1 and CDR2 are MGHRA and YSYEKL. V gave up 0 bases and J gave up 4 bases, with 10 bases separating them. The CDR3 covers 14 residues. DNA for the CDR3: TGCGCCAGCAGCCAAGAGGGGCGGTCTTACGAGCAGTACTTC. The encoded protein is CASSQEGRSYEQYF.

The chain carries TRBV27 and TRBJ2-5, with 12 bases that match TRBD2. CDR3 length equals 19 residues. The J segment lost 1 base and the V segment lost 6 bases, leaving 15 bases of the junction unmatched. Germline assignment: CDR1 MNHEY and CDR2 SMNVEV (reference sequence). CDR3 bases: TGTGCCAGCAGCCGTCAGACTAGCGGGAGAATCCCGGGCCAAGAGACCCAGTACTTC. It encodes CASSRQTSGRIPGQETQYF.

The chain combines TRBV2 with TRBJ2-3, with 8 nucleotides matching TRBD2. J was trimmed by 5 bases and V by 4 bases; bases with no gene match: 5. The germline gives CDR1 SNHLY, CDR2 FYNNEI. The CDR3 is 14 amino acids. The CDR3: CASSGIAGLDTQYF. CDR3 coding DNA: TGTGCCAGCAGTGGAATAGCGGGACTAGATACGCAGTATTTT.